This entry lists 16 T cell receptor beta chains sequenced from one sample in a study of T cell responses to AZD1222 COVID-19 vaccine. Here immunoSEQ multiplex PCR was the method, and the copy in TCRdb shows in-frame clones only, minus some. The sample carries about 92,000 clones, about nine tenths recorded once. The starting material was peripheral blood, obtained on day 0 of AZD1222 vaccination. These TCRs come from an adult in good health.

The DNA for the CDR3 is TGTGCCAGCAGCTCCCCGGGACACCGCTCTGGAAACACCATATATTTT. This gives the protein CASSSPGHRSGNTIYF. The chain combines TRBV7-9 with TRBJ1-3; possible D gene TRBD1, 6 bases. V was clipped by 4 bases and J by 0 bases, with 13 bases between them. CDR1 is SEHNR, CDR2 FQNEAQ, per germline (reference sequence). The CDR3 loop spans 16 amino acids.

The V and J genes are TRBV6-5 and TRBJ1-5; 8 bases fit TRBD1. The CDR3 extends over 15 amino acids. The germline gives CDR1 MNHEY, CDR2 SVGAGI. V lost 6 bases, J lost 1 base, and 5 bases stayed unmatched. The CDR3 bases are TGTGCCAGCAGCCAGAGGGACAGGAGCAATCAGCCCCAGCATTTT. It yields the protein CASSQRDRSNQPQHF.

This chain links TRBV7-2 with TRBJ2-7; TRBD1 aligns across 7 bases. The CDR3 runs 14 residues. Germline trimming cut 6 bases from V and 1 base from J; bases unmatched to any gene: 6. Germline V lookup: CDR1 SGHTA, CDR2 FQGNSA. CDR3 in DNA: TGTGCCAGCAGTTCAGGACAGGCGTCCTACGAGCAGTACTTC. The encoded protein is CASSSGQASYEQYF. Looking up the rest from reference TRBV7-2 and TRBJ2-7 gives the full variable domain: GAGVSQSPSNKVTEKGKDVELRCDPISGHTALYWYRQSLGQGLEFLIYFQGNSAPDKSGLPSDRFSAERTGGSVSTLTIQRTQQEDSAVYLCASSSGQASYEQYFGPGTRLTVT.

This clone was seen only a few times. The V gene is TRBV7-3, the J gene TRBJ1-2; a weak D match, TRBD1 (6 bases). This CDR3 has 14 amino acids. V was pared by 5 bases and J by 6 bases, with 16 bases between. Germline V gene sequence: CDR1 SGHTA, CDR2 FQGTGA. CDR3 bases: TGTGCCAGCAGCCAAGGGGGAGGCAATCATGGCTACACCTTC. Translated: CASSQGGGNHGYTF.

The chain links TRBV9 to TRBJ2-7; 7 bases are shared with TRBD1. V lost 0 bases to trimming and J lost 7 bases; unmatched junction nucleotides: 10. The germline gives CDR1 SGDLS, CDR2 YYNGEE. This CDR3 spans 15 amino acids. Written as DNA, the CDR3 is TGTGCCAGCAGCGTAGAGGGCAGGGGGAGCAATGAGCAGTACTTC. This sequence encodes CASSVEGRGSNEQYF.

V usage is TRBV7-3 and J usage is TRBJ2-2; D possibly corresponds to TRBD2 (7 bases). V was pared by 4 bases and J by 6 bases, with 15 bases between. This CDR3 region has 15 residues. CDR1 is SGHTA, CDR2 FQGTGA, per germline. The CDR3 DNA is TGTGCCAGCAGCTCGGGGGGCCAACGCGCCGGGGAGCTGTTTTTT. It specifies CASSSGGQRAGELFF.

This chain uses TRBV28 with TRBJ1-6; D is ambiguous. Germline CDR1 MDHEN, CDR2 SYDVKM. The V end was cut by 1 base, the J end by 3 bases, with 16 bases between. This CDR3 has 18 residues. The CDR3 coding sequence is TGTGCCAGCAGTTTATCTGGGTCAGGCAATATCTATAATTCACCCCTCCACTTT. The encoded protein is CASSLSGSGNIYNSPLHF.

The rearrangement joins TRBV25-1 to TRBJ2-7; 8 bases fit TRBD2. Germline values: CDR1 MGHDK, CDR2 SYGVNS. The CDR3 runs 11 residues. V was pared by 8 bases and J by 7 bases, with 4 bases of the junction left unmatched. CDR3 bases: TGTGCCAGCTCCGGGGGGGAAGAGCAGTACTTC. This sequence encodes CASSGGEEQYF.

The J gene is TRBJ2-7, the V gene TRBV30; TRBD1 might be the D (6 bases). CDR3 size: 16 residues. With 3 bases removed from V and 7 bases from J, the gap between germline ends came to 25 bases. In germline, CDR1 is GTSNPN, CDR2 SVGIG (reference sequence). The CDR3 nucleotides are TGTGCCTGGAGCACTTTGACCGGGACAAGGGCTTTGGAGCAGTACTTC. Its protein product is CAWSTLTGTRALEQYF.

This chain links TRBV28 with TRBJ2-7; D is possibly TRBD1 (6 bases). CDR1 and CDR2 from the germline V gene are MDHEN and SYDVKM. Between the trimmed V and J ends, which lost 10 bases and 7 bases, there was a span of 17 bases. The CDR3 sequence is 12 residues long. In nucleotides, the CDR3 is TGTGCCATTACGGACAGTGGAAGAGAGCAGTACTTC. Its protein product is CAITDSGREQYF.

The chain uses TRBV28 and TRBJ1-5; TRBD1 agrees at 7 bases. The CDR3 totals 13 residues. V dropped 8 bases and J dropped 5; count of bases not matched to a gene: 6. From germline, CDR1 is MDHEN and CDR2 SYDVKM. CDR3 nucleotides: TGTGCCAGCTCAGGGGGGGCCGATCAGCCCCAGCATTTT. Protein: CASSGGADQPQHF.

This sequence joins TRBV5-1 and TRBJ1-1; D perhaps matches TRBD1 (5 bases). Trimming left V 1 base short and J 1 base short, with 8 bases between. The CDR3 is 14 amino acids. Germline V lookup: CDR1 SGHRS, CDR2 YFSETQ. The CDR3 DNA reads TGCGCCAGCAGCTTGTCGGACACGAACACTGAAGCTTTCTTT. Protein sequence: CASSLSDTNTEAFF.

This chain connects TRBV19 to TRBJ1-6, with 12 nucleotides matching TRBD1. Trimming cost V 7 bases and J 9 bases; bases outside gene matches: 4. The CDR3 has 14 amino acids. In germline, CDR1 is LNHDA, CDR2 SQIVND (reference sequence). Here the CDR3 reads CASIGTGGGSPLHF. DNA of the CDR3: TGTGCCAGTATCGGGACAGGGGGCGGTTCACCCCTCCACTTT.

J is TRBJ1-1 and V is TRBV6-5; 10 nucleotides align to TRBD1. The CDR3 is 15 residues long. Unmatched junction bases numbered 4, after V lost 6 bases and J lost 0 bases. Germline V gene sequence: CDR1 MNHEY, CDR2 SVGAGI. The CDR3 is CASSGQGGMNTEAFF. The CDR3, as DNA: TGTGCCAGCAGCGGACAGGGGGGAATGAACACTGAAGCTTTCTTT.

The CDR3 region has the DNA TGTGCCAGCCCCGGACAGGGCGACACTGAAGCTTTCTTT. It encodes CASPGQGDTEAFF. This rearrangement joins TRBV28 to TRBJ1-1; 8 bases agree with TRBD1. Per germline, CDR1 MDHEN and CDR2 SYDVKM. The CDR3 is 13 residues long. Trimming removed 8 bases from V and 3 bases from J; junction bases left unmatched: 5.

V is TRBV19 and J is TRBJ2-7; D remains unclear. The V gene's germline CDR1 is LNHDA and CDR2 SQIVND (reference sequence). This CDR3 is built from 12 residues. Trimming cost V 5 bases and J 5 bases, with 10 bases left between them. The DNA of the CDR3 is TGTGCCAGTAGTTCAATTAGGAACGAGCAGTACTTC. It yields the protein CASSSIRNEQYF. The variable domain in full, with the rest retrieved from reference TRBV19 and TRBJ2-7, is DGGITQSPKYLFRKEGQNVTLSCEQNLNHDAMYWYRQDPGQGLRLIYYSQIVNDFQKGDIAEGYSVSREKKESFPLTVTSAQKNPTAFYLCASSSIRNEQYFGPGTRLTVT.